The sample holds many counts of the clone carrying this T cell receptor (beta chain). This sample was included in a study of T-cell reconstitution after alpha-beta-depleted transplantation in children. The CDR3 is 14 amino acids. V lost 6 bases and J 4 bases, leaving 15 bases between the germline ends. TCRbeta library construction was performed incorporating unique molecular identifiers. TCRdb fed the PCR reads into MiXCR, producing one record per CDR3 protein. The sample gives hundreds of thousands of distinct CDR3 sequences, more than 10% of which show up once; around 3% is in the top ten. This rearrangement joins TRBV12-3 or TRBV12-4 to TRBJ1-2; D is possibly TRBD1 (6 bases). This sequence originates from a human donor who donated a stem cell graft to a child with acute lymphoblastic leukemia. The material sequenced was PBMCs from the stem cell graft donor, taken from the stem cell graft. The CDR3 sequence: CASSHPQGTYGYTF. DNA of the CDR3: TGTGCCAGCAGCCACCCGCAGGGGACCTATGGCTACACCTTC.